One sample yielded the 9 T cell receptor beta chains listed below, sequenced in a study of cytomegalovirus exposure and HLA in healthy donors. Here immunoSEQ multiplex PCR was the method, and the copy in TCRdb shows in-frame clones only, minus some. The top ten clones hold about 0.91% of a sample with about 330,000 clones, 86% of them seen once. The sequencing input was PBMCs. The receptors shown here come from a woman between 18 and 30 years old in good health and CMV-seronegative.

The chain has TRBV6-5 and TRBJ1-5; D gene unclear. Trimming shortened V by 5 bases and J by 0 bases, and 5 bases separated the two germline ends. The CDR3 totals 13 residues. Germline CDR1 is MNHEY and CDR2 is SVGAGI. The CDR3 DNA sequence: TGTGCCAGCAGTCGGGTTAGCAATCAGCCCCAGCATTTT. The encoded protein is CASSRVSNQPQHF.

This chain connects TRBV28 to TRBJ2-7; 9 nucleotides align to TRBD1. CDR1 is MDHEN, CDR2 SYDVKM, per germline. The CDR3 is 14 amino acids. V dropped 7 bases and J dropped 7; count of bases not matched to a gene: 11. CDR3: CASITGTGSLEQYF. The CDR3 DNA reads TGTGCCAGCATAACGGGGACAGGGTCTTTAGAGCAGTACTTC.

V gene TRBV5-1 combines with J gene TRBJ2-1; weak D call: TRBD2 (5 bases). The ends were cut back, 8 bases at V and 7 bases at J, with 19 bases in the middle. This CDR3 has 14 amino acids. The germline V gene encodes CDR1 SGHRS and CDR2 YFSETQ. The CDR3 coding sequence is TGCGCCAGTGCGAGGTTCGCCGAGGGTAATGAGCAGTTCTTC. It yields the protein CASARFAEGNEQFF.

The chain is built from TRBV4-1 and TRBJ2-3, with 7 nucleotides matching TRBD2. CDR3 size: 15 residues. The germline CDR1 and CDR2 sequences are MGHRA and YSYEKL. V trimming: 0 bases; J trimming: 4 bases; junction bases outside the gene matches: 4. The CDR3 protein is CASSQEDGRPDTQYF. The CDR3 DNA reads TGCGCCAGCAGCCAAGAAGACGGGAGGCCAGATACGCAGTATTTT.

This chain uses TRBV25-1 with TRBJ2-1; 7 nucleotides match TRBD2. Germline CDR1 and CDR2: MGHDK and SYGVNS. J gave up 8 bases and V 6 bases, and 13 bases lay outside the gene matches. CDR3 size: 15 residues. CDR3 protein: CASSPLGGLGDEQFF. DNA for the CDR3: TGTGCCAGCAGCCCTCTGGGGGGGTTAGGCGATGAGCAGTTCTTC. The full variable domain, rest sourced from reference TRBV25-1 and TRBJ2-1, is EADIYQTPRYLVIGTGKKITLECSQTMGHDKMYWYQQDPGMELHLIHYSYGVNSTEKGDLSSESTVSRIRTEHFPLTLESARPSHTSQYLCASSPLGGLGDEQFFGPGTRLTVL.

The chain carries TRBV28 and TRBJ2-5, with TRBD2 matching over 9 bases. After removal of 2 bases from V and 5 bases from J, the junction contained 9 bases not matched to a gene. The CDR3 consists of 16 residues. Germline V CDR1 and CDR2: MDHEN, SYDVKM. The chain's CDR3 is CASSLGAGGPWETQYF. In DNA form, the CDR3 reads TGTGCCAGCAGTTTAGGTGCGGGAGGGCCCTGGGAGACCCAGTACTTC.

This chain connects TRBV28 to TRBJ2-7; tentatively, D is TRBD2 (6 bases). The CDR3 has 14 residues. CDR1 is MDHEN, CDR2 SYDVKM, per germline. The V and J ends lost 10 bases and 9 bases respectively, with 25 bases between them. The CDR3 reads CATRLEGPGEVQYF. The DNA for the CDR3 is TGTGCCACGCGTTTGGAGGGGCCAGGTGAGGTGCAGTACTTC.

This clone turned up a few times. The chain has TRBV2 and TRBJ2-2, with 12 bases identical to TRBD2. Trimming removed 8 bases from V and 6 bases from J; junction bases left unmatched: 4. The CDR3 loop spans 14 amino acids. CDR1 SNHLY and CDR2 FYNNEI come from the germline V gene. The CDR3 is CASSRTSGAGELFF. CDR3 DNA: TGTGCCAGCTCCAGGACTAGCGGGGCCGGGGAGCTGTTTTTT.

The gene calls are TRBV27 and TRBJ2-6; tentative D call: TRBD1 (6 bases). Looked up from germline, CDR1 is MNHEY and CDR2 is SMNVEV (reference sequence). Trimming cost V 7 bases and J 3 bases, with 19 bases left between them. CDR3 size: 17 residues. CDR3 in DNA: TGTGCCAGCATCATTACTCCCAGGGGTAGTGGGGCCAACGTCCTGACTTTC. Protein product: CASIITPRGSGANVLTF.